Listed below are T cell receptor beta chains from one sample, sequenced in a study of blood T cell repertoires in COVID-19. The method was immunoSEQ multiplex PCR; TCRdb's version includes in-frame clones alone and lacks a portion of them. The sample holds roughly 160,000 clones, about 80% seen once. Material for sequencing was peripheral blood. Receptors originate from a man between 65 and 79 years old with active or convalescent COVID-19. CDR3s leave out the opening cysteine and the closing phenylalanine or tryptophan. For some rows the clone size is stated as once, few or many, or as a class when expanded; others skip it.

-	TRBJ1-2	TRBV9	ASSSALRENYGYT
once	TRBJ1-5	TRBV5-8	ASSLNSPQH
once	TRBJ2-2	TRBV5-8	ASRVVDSTGELF
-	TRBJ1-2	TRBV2	ASSAHSYGYT
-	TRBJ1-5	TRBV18	ASSPLGQGNQPQH
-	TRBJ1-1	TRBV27	ASSLGGPGAEAF
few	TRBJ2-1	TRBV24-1	ATSWGGTNGNEQF
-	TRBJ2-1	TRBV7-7	ASSRSAGSYNEQF
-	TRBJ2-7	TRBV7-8	ASAGVKSSYEQY
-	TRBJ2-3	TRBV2	ASSEPGTDTQY
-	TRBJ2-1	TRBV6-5	ASSYSKVAGRGQF
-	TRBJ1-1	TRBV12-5	ASGLVFWGGDRLLNTEAF
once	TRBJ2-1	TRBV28	ASSSTSSSSYNEQF
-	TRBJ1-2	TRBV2	ASSGEIYGYT
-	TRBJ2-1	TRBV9	ASSVGQSLYNEQF
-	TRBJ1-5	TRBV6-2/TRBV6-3	ASSFAGARNQPQH
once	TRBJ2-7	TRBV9	ASSVAATEGYEQY
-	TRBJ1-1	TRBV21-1	ASSKSPGGYNTEAF
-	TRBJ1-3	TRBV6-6	ASTLTPSSGNTIY
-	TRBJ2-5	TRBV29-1	SYKGERGYQETQY
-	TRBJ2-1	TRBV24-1	ATSDRGQVNEQF
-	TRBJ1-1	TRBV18	ASSPGKQGATEAF
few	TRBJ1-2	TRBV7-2	ASSLAGTGFYGYT
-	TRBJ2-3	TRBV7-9	ASSPVRAETDTQY
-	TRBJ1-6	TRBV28	ASRRTGNNSPLH
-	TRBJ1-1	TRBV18	ASSPGGQMNTEAF